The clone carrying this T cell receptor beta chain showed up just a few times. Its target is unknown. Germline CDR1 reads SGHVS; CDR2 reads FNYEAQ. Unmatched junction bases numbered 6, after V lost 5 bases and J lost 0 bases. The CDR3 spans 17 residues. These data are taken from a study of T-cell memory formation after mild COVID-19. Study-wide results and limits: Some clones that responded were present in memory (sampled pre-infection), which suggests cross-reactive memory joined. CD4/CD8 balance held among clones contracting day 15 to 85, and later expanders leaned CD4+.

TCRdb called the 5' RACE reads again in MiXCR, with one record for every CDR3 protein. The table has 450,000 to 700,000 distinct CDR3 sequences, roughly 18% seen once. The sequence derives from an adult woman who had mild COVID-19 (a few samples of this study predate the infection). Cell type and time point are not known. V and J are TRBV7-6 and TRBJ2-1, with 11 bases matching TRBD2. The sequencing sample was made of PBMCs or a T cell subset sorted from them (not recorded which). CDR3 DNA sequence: TGTGCCAGCAGCCCCCAGACTAGCGGGATCTCCTACAATGAGCAGTTCTTC. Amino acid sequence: CASSPQTSGISYNEQFF.